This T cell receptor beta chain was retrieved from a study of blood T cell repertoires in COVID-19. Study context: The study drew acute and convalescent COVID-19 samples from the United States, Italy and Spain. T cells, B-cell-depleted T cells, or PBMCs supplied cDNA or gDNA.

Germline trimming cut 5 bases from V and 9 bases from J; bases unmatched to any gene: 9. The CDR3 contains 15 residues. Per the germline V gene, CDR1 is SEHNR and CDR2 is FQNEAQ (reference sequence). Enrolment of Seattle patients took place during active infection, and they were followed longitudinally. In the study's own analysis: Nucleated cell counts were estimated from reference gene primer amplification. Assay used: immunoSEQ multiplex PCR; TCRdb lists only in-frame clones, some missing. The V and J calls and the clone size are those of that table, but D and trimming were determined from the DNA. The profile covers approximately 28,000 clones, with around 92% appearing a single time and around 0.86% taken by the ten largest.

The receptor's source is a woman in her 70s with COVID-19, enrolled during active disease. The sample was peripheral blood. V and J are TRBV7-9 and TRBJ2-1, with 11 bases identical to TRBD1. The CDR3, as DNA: TGTGCCAGCAGCACCGGGACAGGGGGGCATATTGAGCAGTTCTTC. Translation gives CASSTGTGGHIEQFF.